Reported below is one T cell receptor (beta chain). Its antigen is currently unknown. Sequencing used immunoSEQ multiplex PCR; TCRdb keeps in-frame clones, though not all of them. The sample has 15,000 to 20,000 clones, roughly 91% seen once. Controls had myeloablative marrow grafts with methotrexate and calcineurin inhibitor, sampled at 1 year. Looked up from germline, CDR1 is MNHEY and CDR2 is SMNVEV (reference sequence). Trimming took 1 base from V and 0 from J; bases not matched to a gene: 3. The CDR3 loop spans 16 amino acids. This sample is part of a study of T cells after posttransplantation cyclophosphamide. Study observations and caveats: Recipient CMV seropositivity and CMV reactivation strongly tracked TRB clonality. Donor-recipient repertoire similarity was low at 1-2 months, rising over year one.

The chain carries TRBV27 and TRBJ2-1; 7 bases map to TRBD2. The sequence was obtained from a male patient aged 45-60 years who received an allogeneic stem cell transplant from an unrelated donor, was CMV-positive, and had chronic GVHD only. Part of the T cells may come from the graft donor. The sample here was PBMCs, taken after an allogeneic stem cell transplant with a calcineurin inhibitor and methotrexate. The CDR3 bases are TGTGCCAGCAGTTTATTTGGCGGGGGCTCCTACAATGAGCAGTTCTTC. It encodes CASSLFGGGSYNEQFF.